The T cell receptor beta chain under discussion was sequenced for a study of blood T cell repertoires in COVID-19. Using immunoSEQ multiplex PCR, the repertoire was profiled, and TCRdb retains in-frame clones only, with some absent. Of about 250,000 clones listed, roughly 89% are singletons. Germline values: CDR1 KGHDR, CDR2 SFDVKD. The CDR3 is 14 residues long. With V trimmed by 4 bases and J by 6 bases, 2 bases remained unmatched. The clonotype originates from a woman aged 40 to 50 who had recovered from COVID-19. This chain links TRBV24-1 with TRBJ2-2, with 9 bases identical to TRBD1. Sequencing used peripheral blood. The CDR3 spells CATSDRTGAGELFF. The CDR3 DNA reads TGTGCCACCAGTGACAGGACAGGGGCCGGGGAGCTGTTTTTT.